This record covers a single TCR beta chain. Its antigen has not been determined. Nothing much larger sits one base from this clone, and base qualities are not available. The data are from a study of blood T cell repertoires in COVID-19 (dated by TCRdb to 2018 to 2020). A note on the overall study: Collaborator samples came from the United States, Italy and Spain and covered acute and convalescent phases of COVID-19. The samples were drawn from two sources: the first 160 participants of the ongoing ImmuneRACE study, and 950 to 1,500 subjects contributed by 6 global collaborators. Where HLA class I and class II types were available, the types were taken from metadata supplied by the sample provider, not from assay-based typing. The repertoires were made available in a free public database intended to serve as a resource for research on the immune response to SARS-CoV-2. The dataset comprised deeply sampled blood TCRbeta repertoires from subjects exposed to, actively infected with, or recovered from COVID-19. The material from the prospective study consisted of cDNA or gDNA derived from T cells, B-cell-depleted T cells, or PBMCs. Nearly every sample came with metadata listing a de-identified subject ID, COVID-19 status, age in years and sex. The full study reports these points: Clinical and demographic metadata were provided uncurated, with the amount varying by source and participant.

Whole blood was collected in K2EDTA tubes by collaborating institutions according to the institutions' own protocols. For TCRbeta analysis, collaborator samples were shipped as frozen whole blood, as isolated PBMCs, or as DNA extracted from either sample type. The immunoSEQ Assay, a bias-controlled multiplex PCR, was used to amplify TCRbeta CDR3 regions from genomic DNA. Per the authors' processing: The number of nucleated cells in each sample was estimated from the amplification of reference gene primers within the assay. To quantify the absolute abundance of each unique TCRbeta CDR3 rearrangement, sequence reads were collapsed and filtered. For each sample, productive Simpson clonality was calculated as the square root of Simpson's diversity index over productive rearrangements. TCRdb stores this immuneACCESS table with in-frame sequences only. Part of the clones is absent; in the studies checked, under half of the shortfall reflects unresolved V genes, and no reason is known for the rest. V, J and clone size are taken as reported in that table, and D and trimming were inferred from the DNA itself. For this sample there are some 50,000 clones; roughly 86% appear just once. The leading ten clones occupy roughly 14% of the sample.

Sequencing was performed on peripheral blood. The receptor comes from a human donor in a cohort sampled during active COVID-19.

The sequence in DNA is TGTGCCAGCAGCCCCGAAGGGGTGGGGACAGATACGCAGTATTTT. Its translation reads: CASSPEGVGTDTQYF. The chain was built from TRBV11-2 and TRBJ2-3; tentative D gene TRBD1, with 5 bases matching. The germline V gene encodes CDR1 SGHAT and CDR2 FQNNGV. From its cysteine to its phenylalanine, the CDR3 spans 15 amino acids. This entry keeps only the CDR3 DNA: 45 bases, framed from base 1. The V end loses 5 bases and the J end loses 3 bases, and a stretch of 15 bases separates them.